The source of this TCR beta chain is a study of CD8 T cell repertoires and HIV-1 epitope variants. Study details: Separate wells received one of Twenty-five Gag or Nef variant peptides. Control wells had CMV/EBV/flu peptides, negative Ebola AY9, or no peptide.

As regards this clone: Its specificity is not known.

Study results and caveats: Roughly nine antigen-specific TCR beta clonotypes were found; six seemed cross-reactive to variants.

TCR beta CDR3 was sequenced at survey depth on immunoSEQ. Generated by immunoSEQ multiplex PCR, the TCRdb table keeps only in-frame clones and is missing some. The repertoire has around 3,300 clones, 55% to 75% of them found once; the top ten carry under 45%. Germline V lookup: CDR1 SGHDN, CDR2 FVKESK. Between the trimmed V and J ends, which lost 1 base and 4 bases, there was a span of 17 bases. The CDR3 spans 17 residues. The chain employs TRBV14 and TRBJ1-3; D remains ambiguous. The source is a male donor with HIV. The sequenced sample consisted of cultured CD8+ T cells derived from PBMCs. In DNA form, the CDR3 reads TGTGCCAGCAGCCAAGCATTCGGACGCTTGGACGGAAACACCATATATTTT. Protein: CASSQAFGRLDGNTIYF.